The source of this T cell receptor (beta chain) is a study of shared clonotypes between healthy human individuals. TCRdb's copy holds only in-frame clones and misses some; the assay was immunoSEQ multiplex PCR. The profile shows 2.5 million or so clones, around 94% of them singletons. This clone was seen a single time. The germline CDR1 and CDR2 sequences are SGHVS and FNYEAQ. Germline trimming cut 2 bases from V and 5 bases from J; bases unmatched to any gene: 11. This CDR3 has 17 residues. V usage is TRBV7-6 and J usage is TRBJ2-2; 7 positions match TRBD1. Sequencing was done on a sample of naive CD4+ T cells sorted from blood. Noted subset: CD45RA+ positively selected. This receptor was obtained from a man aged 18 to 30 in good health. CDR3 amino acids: CASSLFSPVQGTGELFF. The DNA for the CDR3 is TGTGCCAGCAGCTTATTCTCTCCGGTACAGGGGACCGGGGAGCTGTTTTTT. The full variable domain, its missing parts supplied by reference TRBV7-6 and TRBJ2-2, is GAGVSQSPRYKVTKRGQDVALRCDPISGHVSLYWYRQALGQGPEFLTYFNYEAQQDKSGLPNDRFSAERPEGSISTLTIQRTEQRDSAMYRCASSLFSPVQGTGELFFGEGSRLTVL.